This passage covers 2 T cell receptor beta chains from one sample sequenced in a study of human T cells and chemical hapten exposure. The library labeled individual cDNA molecules by adding unique molecular identifiers to them. From the reads, TCRdb called clonotypes with MiXCR, one entry per CDR3 protein. The sample shows several thousand distinct CDR3 sequences, approximately 47% of them seen only once. This sample's treatment: therapeutic diphenylcyclopropenone sensitization with weekly scalp DPC. The sample in question was whole blood, obtained before DPC sensitization or 2, 6, or about 24 weeks after (not recorded which). The receptors were gathered from an adult with alopecia areata. Some clones in this sample may be carry-over from other donors' samples. This table probably holds off-target reads from a library built for another chain.

This clonotype occurred a few times. The CDR3: CASSPLGRGNTGELFF. The CDR3 DNA sequence: TGTGCCAGCTCACCACTTGGGCGAGGAAACACCGGGGAGCTGTTTTTT. The rearrangement links TRBV18 to TRBJ2-2; D uncertain. This CDR3 region has 16 residues. V was pared by 1 base and J by 2 bases, with 11 bases between. Per the germline V gene, CDR1 is KGHSH and CDR2 is LQKENI.

The CDR3 DNA reads as TGTGCCAGCAGTTTAACAACTAGCACAGATACGCAGTATTTT. Translation gives CASSLTTSTDTQYF. The chain carries TRBV12-3 or TRBV12-4 and TRBJ2-3; D gene unclear. V was trimmed by 2 bases and J by 0 bases, leaving 6 bases between them. This CDR3 is 14 amino acids long.